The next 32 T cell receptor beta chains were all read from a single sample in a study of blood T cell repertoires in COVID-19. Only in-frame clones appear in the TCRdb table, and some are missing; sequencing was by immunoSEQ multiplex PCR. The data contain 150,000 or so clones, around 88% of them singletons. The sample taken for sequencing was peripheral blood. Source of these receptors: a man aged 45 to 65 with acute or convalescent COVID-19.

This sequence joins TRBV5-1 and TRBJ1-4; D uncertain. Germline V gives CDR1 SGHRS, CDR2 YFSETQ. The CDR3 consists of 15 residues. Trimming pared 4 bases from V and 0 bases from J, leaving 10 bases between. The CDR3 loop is CASSADTATNEKLFF. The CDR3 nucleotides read TGCGCCAGCAGCGCCGACACCGCAACTAATGAAAAACTGTTTTTT.

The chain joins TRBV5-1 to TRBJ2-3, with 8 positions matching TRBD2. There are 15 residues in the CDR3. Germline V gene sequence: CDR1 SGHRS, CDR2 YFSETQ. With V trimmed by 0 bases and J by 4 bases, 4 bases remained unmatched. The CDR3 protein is CASSLDGGRSDTQYF. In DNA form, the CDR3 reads TGCGCCAGCAGCTTGGACGGCGGGAGGTCAGATACGCAGTATTTT.

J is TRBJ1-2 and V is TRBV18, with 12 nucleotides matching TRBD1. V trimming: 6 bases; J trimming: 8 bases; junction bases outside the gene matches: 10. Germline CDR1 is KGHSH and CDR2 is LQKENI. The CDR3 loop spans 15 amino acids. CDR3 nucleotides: TGTGCCAGCTCTAAGGGACAGGGGGCATTTAACGGCTACACCTTC. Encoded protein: CASSKGQGAFNGYTF.

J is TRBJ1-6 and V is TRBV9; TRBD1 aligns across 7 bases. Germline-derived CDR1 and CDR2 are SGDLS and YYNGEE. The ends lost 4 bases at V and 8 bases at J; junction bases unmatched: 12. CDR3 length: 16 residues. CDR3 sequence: CASSPKDRDRYSPLHF. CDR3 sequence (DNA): TGTGCCAGCAGCCCAAAAGACAGGGACCGATATTCACCCCTCCACTTT.

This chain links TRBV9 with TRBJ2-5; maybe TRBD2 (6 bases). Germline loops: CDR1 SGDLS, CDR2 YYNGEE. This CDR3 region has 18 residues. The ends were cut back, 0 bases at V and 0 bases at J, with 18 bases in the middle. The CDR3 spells CASSVGYGGGPYQETQYF. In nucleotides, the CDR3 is TGTGCCAGCAGCGTAGGGTACGGGGGTGGACCGTACCAAGAGACCCAGTACTTC.

CDR3 residues: CAISEIGGGNQPQHF. DNA for the CDR3: TGTGCCATCAGTGAAATTGGGGGGGGCAATCAGCCCCAGCATTTT. The chain couples TRBV10-3 to TRBJ1-5; possible D gene TRBD1, 5 bases. Trimming took off 3 bases at V and 2 bases at J, with 11 bases between the two ends. Germline V lookup: CDR1 ENHRY, CDR2 SYGVKD. This CDR3 region has 15 residues.

The CDR3 spells CAISDSTDTQYF. DNA of the CDR3: TGTGCCATCAGTGACTCGACAGATACGCAGTATTTT. The chain joins TRBV10-3 to TRBJ2-3; D is uncertain. The germline V and J ends were trimmed by 3 bases and 3 bases, with 4 bases remaining between them. Germline V gene data show CDR1 as ENHRY and CDR2 as SYGVKD. There are 12 residues in the CDR3.

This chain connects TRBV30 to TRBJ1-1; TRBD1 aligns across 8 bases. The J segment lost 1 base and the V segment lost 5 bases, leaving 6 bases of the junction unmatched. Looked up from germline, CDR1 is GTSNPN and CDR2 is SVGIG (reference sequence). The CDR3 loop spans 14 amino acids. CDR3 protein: CAWVTGAGNTEAFF. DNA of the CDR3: TGTGCCTGGGTGACAGGGGCGGGGAACACTGAAGCTTTCTTT.

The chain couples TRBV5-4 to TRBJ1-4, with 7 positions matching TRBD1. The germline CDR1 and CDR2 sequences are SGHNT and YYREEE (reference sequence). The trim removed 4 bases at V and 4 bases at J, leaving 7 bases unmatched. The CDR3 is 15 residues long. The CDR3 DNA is TGTGCCAGCAGCCTCTCCGGGACAGATAATGAAAAACTGTTTTTT. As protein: CASSLSGTDNEKLFF.

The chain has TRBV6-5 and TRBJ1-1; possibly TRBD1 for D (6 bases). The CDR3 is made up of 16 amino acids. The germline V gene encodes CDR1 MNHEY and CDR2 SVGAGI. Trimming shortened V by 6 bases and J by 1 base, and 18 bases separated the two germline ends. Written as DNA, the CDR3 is TGTGCCAGCAGCTACACAGGGCGGAGGTCGAACACTGAAGCTTTCTTT. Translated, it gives CASSYTGRRSNTEAFF.

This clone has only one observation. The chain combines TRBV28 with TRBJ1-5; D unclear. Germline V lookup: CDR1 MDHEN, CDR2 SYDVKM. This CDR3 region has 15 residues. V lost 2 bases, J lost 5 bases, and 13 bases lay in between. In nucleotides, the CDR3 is TGTGCCAGCAGTTTAGTTTTGGTGGAGGATCAGCCCCAGCATTTT. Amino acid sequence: CASSLVLVEDQPQHF. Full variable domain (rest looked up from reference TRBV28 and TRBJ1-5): DVKVTQSSRYLVKRTGEKVFLECVQDMDHENMFWYRQDPGLGLRLIYFSYDVKMKEKGDIPEGYSVSREKKERFSLILESASTNQTSMYLCASSLVLVEDQPQHFGDGTRLSIL.

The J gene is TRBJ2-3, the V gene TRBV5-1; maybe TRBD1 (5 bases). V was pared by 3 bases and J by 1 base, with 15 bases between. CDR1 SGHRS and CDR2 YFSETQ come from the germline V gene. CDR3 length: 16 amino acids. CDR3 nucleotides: TGCGCCAGCAGCTCGATGACAGCCTGGGGCACAGATACGCAGTATTTT. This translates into CASSSMTAWGTDTQYF.

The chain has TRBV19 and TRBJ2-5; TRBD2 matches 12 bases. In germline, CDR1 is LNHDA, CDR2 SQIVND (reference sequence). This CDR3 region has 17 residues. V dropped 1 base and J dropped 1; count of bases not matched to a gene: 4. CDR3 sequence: CASSIGASGGAQETQYF. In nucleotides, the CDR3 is TGTGCCAGTAGTATAGGGGCTAGCGGGGGGGCCCAAGAGACCCAGTACTTC.

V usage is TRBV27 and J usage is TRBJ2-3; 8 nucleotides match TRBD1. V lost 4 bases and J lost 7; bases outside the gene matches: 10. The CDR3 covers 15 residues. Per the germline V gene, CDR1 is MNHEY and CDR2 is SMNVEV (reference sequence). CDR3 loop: CASSSPRTGQYTQYF. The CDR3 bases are TGTGCCAGCAGTTCCCCCCGGACAGGGCAGTATACGCAGTATTTT.

The CDR3 spells CASSEPGNTEAFF. DNA of the CDR3: TGTGCCAGCAGTGAACCCGGGAACACTGAAGCTTTCTTT. The V gene is TRBV6-1, the J gene TRBJ1-1; unclear D gene. Germline-derived CDR1 and CDR2 are MNHNS and SASEGT. The V and J ends lost 2 bases and 1 base respectively, with 5 bases between them. The length of the CDR3 is 13 residues.

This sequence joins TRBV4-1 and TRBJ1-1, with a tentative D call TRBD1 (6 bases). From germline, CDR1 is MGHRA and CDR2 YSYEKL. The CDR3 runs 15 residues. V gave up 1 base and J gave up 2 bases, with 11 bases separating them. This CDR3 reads CASSQVGQPNTEAFF. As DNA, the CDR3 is TGCGCCAGCAGCCAAGTAGGACAGCCCAACACTGAAGCTTTCTTT.

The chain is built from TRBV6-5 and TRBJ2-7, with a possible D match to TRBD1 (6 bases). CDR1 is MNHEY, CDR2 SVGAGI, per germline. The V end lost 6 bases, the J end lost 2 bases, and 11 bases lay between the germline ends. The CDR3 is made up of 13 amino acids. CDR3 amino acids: CASSQGSPYEQYF. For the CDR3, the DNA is TGTGCCAGCAGCCAGGGGTCCCCCTACGAGCAGTACTTC.

The CDR3 DNA follows: TGTGCCATCAGTGAGGTAGCTAGCACGACAGATACGCAGTATTTT. Its translation: CAISEVASTTDTQYF. J is TRBJ2-3 and V is TRBV10-3; D is possibly TRBD2 (5 bases). This CDR3 has 15 amino acids. Trimming took 2 bases from V and 3 from J, leaving 12 bases between them. Germline V CDR1 and CDR2: ENHRY, SYGVKD.

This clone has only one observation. The CDR3 nucleotides read TGTGCCAGCAGCTGGAGGTCATTCACTGAAGCTTTCTTT. Translating gives CASSWRSFTEAFF. The rearrangement joins TRBV13 to TRBJ1-1; D unclear. Between the trimmed V and J ends, which lost 4 bases and 4 bases, there was a span of 10 bases. This CDR3 spans 13 amino acids. CDR1 and CDR2 (germline): PRHDT, FYEKMQ (reference sequence).

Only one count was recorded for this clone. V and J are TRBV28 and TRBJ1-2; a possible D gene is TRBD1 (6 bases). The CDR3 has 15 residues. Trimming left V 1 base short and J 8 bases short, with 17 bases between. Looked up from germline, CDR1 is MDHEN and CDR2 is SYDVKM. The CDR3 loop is CASSLFDRPSGGYTF. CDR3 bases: TGTGCCAGCAGTTTATTTGACAGGCCCTCCGGAGGCTACACCTTC.

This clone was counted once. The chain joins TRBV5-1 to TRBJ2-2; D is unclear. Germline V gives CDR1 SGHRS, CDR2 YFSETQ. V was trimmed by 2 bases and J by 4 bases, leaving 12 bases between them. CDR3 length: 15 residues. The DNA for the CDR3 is TGCGCCAGCAGCTTATCGACATTGGGCACCGGGGAGCTGTTTTTT. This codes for CASSLSTLGTGELFF.

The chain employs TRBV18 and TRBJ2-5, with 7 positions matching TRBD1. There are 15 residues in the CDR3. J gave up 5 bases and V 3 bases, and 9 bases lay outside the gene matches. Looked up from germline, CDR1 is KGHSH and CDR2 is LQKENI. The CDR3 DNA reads TGTGCCAGCTCACCCCCGGGACAGCAACTGGAGACCCAGTACTTC. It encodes CASSPPGQQLETQYF. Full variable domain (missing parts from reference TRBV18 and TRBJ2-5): NAGVMQNPRHLVRRRGQEARLRCSPMKGHSHVYWYRQLPEEGLKFMVYLQKENIIDESGMPKERFSAEFPKEGPSILRIQQVVRGDSAAYFCASSPPGQQLETQYFGPGTRLLVL.

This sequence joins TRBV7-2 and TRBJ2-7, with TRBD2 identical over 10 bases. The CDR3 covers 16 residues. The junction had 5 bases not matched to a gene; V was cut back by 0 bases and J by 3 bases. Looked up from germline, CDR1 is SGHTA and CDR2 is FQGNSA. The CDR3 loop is CASSLASGRAVYEQYF. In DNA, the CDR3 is TGTGCCAGCAGCTTAGCAAGCGGGAGGGCCGTCTACGAGCAGTACTTC.

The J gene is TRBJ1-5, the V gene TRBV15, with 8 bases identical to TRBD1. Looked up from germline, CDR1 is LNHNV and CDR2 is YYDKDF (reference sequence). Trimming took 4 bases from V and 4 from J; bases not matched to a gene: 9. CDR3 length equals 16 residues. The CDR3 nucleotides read TGTGCCACCAGCACCCGGGACAGGTTAGGGAATCAGCCCCAGCATTTT. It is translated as CATSTRDRLGNQPQHF.

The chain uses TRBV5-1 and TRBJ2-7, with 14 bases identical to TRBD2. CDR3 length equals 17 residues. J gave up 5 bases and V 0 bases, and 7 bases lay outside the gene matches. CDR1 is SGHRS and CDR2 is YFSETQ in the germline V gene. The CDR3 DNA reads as TGCGCCAGCAGCTTGGGACTAGCGGGAGGGCCTTCCCACGAGCAGTACTTC. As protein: CASSLGLAGGPSHEQYF.

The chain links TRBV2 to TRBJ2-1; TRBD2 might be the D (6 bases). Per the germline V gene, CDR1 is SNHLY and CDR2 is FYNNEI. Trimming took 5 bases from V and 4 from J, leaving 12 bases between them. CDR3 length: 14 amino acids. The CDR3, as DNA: TGTGCCAGCAGTAGACTAGGGCAATACAATGAGCAGTTCTTC. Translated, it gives CASSRLGQYNEQFF.

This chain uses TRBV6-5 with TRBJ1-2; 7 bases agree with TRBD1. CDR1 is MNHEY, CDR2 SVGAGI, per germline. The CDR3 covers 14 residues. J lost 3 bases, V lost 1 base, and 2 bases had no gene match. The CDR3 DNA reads TGTGCCAGCAGTTACTTGGGACAGTACTATGGCTACACCTTC. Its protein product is CASSYLGQYYGYTF.

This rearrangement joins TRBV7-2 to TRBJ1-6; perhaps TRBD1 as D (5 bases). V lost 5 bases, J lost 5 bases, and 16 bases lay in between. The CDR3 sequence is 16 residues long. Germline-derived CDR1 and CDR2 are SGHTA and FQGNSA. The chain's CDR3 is CASSPVAGLNNSPLHF. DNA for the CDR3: TGTGCCAGCAGCCCCGTTGCGGGACTGAATAATTCACCCCTCCACTTT. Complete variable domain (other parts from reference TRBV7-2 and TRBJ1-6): GAGVSQSPSNKVTEKGKDVELRCDPISGHTALYWYRQSLGQGLEFLIYFQGNSAPDKSGLPSDRFSAERTGGSVSTLTIQRTQQEDSAVYLCASSPVAGLNNSPLHFGNGTRLTVT.

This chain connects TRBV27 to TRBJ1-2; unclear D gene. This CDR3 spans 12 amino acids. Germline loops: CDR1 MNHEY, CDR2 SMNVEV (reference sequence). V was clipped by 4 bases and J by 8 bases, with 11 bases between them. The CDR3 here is CASSSNGRGYTF. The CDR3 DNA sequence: TGTGCCAGCAGTTCAAATGGGAGAGGCTACACCTTC.

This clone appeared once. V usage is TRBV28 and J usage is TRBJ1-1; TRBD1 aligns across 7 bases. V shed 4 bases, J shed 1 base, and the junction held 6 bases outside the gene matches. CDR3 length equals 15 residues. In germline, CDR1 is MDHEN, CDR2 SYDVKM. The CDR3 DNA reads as TGTGCCAGCAGTTCGTCCGGGACAGCGAACACTGAAGCTTTCTTT. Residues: CASSSSGTANTEAFF.

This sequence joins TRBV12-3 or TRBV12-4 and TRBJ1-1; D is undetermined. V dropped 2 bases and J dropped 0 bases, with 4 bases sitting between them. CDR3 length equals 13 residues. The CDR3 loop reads CASSLRVNTEAFF. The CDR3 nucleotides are TGTGCCAGCAGTTTACGGGTGAACACTGAAGCTTTCTTT.

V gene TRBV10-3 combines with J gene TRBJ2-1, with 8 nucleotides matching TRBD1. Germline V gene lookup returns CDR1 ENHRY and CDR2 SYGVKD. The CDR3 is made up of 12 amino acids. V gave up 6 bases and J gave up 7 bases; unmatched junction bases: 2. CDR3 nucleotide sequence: TGTGCCATCAGGGACAGGGAAAATGAGCAGTTCTTC. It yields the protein CAIRDRENEQFF.